A selection of T cell receptor beta chains follows, all from one sample in a study of tumor-infiltrating lymphocytes in primary liver carcinoma. TCRdb fed the multiplex PCR reads into MiXCR, producing one record per CDR3 protein. The sample lists a few hundred thousand distinct CDR3 sequences, 58% occurring once. The sample comprised peripheral blood. The receptor set was obtained from a woman in her 30s with primary liver carcinoma and hepatitis B virus infection. Each CDR3 is given with its conserved first and last residue. A D gene is named only where the DNA matches it firmly. Clone size is stated in some rows and not others, as once, few, many or a class when expanded.

clone_size: few
d_call: TRBD2
v_call: TRBV7-8
j_call: TRBJ2-7
cdr3_aa: CASIEGMFGRADEQYF
cdr3_nt: TGTGCCAGCATCGAAGGGATGTTTGGGAGGGCCGACGAGCAGTACTTC

clone_size: NA
d_call: TRBD2
v_call: TRBV28
j_call: TRBJ2-1
cdr3_aa: CASLGGLVAGLDEQFF
cdr3_nt: TGTGCCAGCTTAGGAGGGTTGGTAGCGGGGTTGGATGAGCAGTTCTTC

clone_size: few
d_call: NA
v_call: TRBV6-1
j_call: TRBJ2-1
cdr3_aa: CASSEIRRGNEQFF
cdr3_nt: TGTGCCAGCAGTGAAATACGAAGGGGGAATGAGCAGTTCTTC

clone_size: NA
d_call: NA
v_call: TRBV11-2
j_call: TRBJ1-4
cdr3_aa: CASSVTRSSVNEELFF
cdr3_nt: TGTGCCAGCAGCGTAACGAGGTCTTCAGTCAATGAGGAACTGTTTTTT

clone_size: NA
d_call: TRBD1
v_call: TRBV6-1
j_call: TRBJ1-2
cdr3_aa: CASIPGQGVSYGYTF
cdr3_nt: TGTGCCAGCATTCCGGGACAGGGAGTTTCCTATGGCTACACCTTC

clone_size: NA
d_call: TRBD1
v_call: TRBV28
j_call: TRBJ1-6
cdr3_aa: CASIRSRDRGYANSPLHF
cdr3_nt: TGTGCCAGCATCCGAAGTAGGGACAGGGGATACGCTAATTCACCCCTCCACTTT

clone_size: NA
d_call: TRBD1
v_call: TRBV12-3/TRBV12-4
j_call: TRBJ1-3
cdr3_aa: CASSLGQGRNTIYF
cdr3_nt: TGTGCCAGCAGTTTGGGACAGGGGCGAAACACCATATATTTT

clone_size: NA
d_call: NA
v_call: TRBV13
j_call: TRBJ2-3
cdr3_aa: CASTSAEEGGDTQYF
cdr3_nt: TGTGCCAGCACTTCAGCCGAGGAGGGTGGAGATACGCAGTATTTT

clone_size: many
d_call: TRBD1
v_call: TRBV11-3
j_call: TRBJ1-2
cdr3_aa: CASSGQGESGYTF
cdr3_nt: TGTGCCAGCAGTGGACAGGGGGAGTCTGGCTACACCTTC

clone_size: many
d_call: TRBD2
v_call: TRBV12-3/TRBV12-4
j_call: TRBJ2-1
cdr3_aa: CASAVAGGGTYNEQFF
cdr3_nt: TGTGCCAGCGCTGTAGCGGGAGGAGGAACTTACAATGAGCAGTTCTTC

clone_size: few
d_call: NA
v_call: TRBV6-2/TRBV6-3
j_call: TRBJ2-7
cdr3_aa: CASRQGAGEQYF
cdr3_nt: TGTGCCAGCAGACAGGGCGCCGGGGAGCAGTACTTC

clone_size: NA
d_call: NA
v_call: TRBV11-1
j_call: TRBJ2-7
cdr3_aa: CASSPPDARFREQYF
cdr3_nt: TGTGCCAGCAGCCCCCCGGACGCCCGTTTCCGCGAGCAGTACTTC

clone_size: many
d_call: NA
v_call: TRBV4-2
j_call: TRBJ2-3
cdr3_aa: CASSQERMTGASSTDTQYF
cdr3_nt: TGTGCCAGCAGCCAAGAGAGGATGACTGGGGCATCATCCACAGATACGCAGTATTTT

clone_size: NA
d_call: TRBD1
v_call: TRBV11-1
j_call: TRBJ2-1
cdr3_aa: CASGLGQGAGNSEQFF
cdr3_nt: TGTGCCAGCGGCTTAGGGCAGGGGGCTGGGAACAGTGAGCAGTTCTTC

clone_size: many
d_call: TRBD1
v_call: TRBV12-3/TRBV12-4
j_call: TRBJ1-2
cdr3_aa: CASSSTGGNYGYTF
cdr3_nt: TGTGCCAGCAGTTCCACAGGGGGCAACTATGGCTACACCTTC

clone_size: NA
d_call: NA
v_call: TRBV6-2/TRBV6-3
j_call: TRBJ1-4
cdr3_aa: CASSSTIEKLFF
cdr3_nt: TGTGCCAGCAGTTCGACAATTGAAAAACTGTTTTTT

clone_size: NA
d_call: TRBD2
v_call: TRBV10-3
j_call: TRBJ2-1
cdr3_aa: CAISAVGTSGMNEQFF
cdr3_nt: TGTGCCATCAGTGCGGTAGGGACTAGCGGGATGAATGAGCAGTTCTTC

clone_size: NA
d_call: NA
v_call: TRBV18
j_call: TRBJ2-7
cdr3_aa: CASSSDENEQYF
cdr3_nt: TGTGCCAGCTCTTCGGACGAAAACGAGCAGTACTTC

clone_size: NA
d_call: NA
v_call: TRBV7-9
j_call: TRBJ1-5
cdr3_aa: CASSYADRPNQPQRF
cdr3_nt: TGTGCCAGCAGCTATGCAGACCGACCAAATCAGCCCCAGCGTTTT

clone_size: NA
d_call: NA
v_call: TRBV28
j_call: TRBJ2-7
cdr3_aa: CASSLFQGSYEQYF
cdr3_nt: TGTGCCAGCAGTTTATTCCAGGGCTCCTACGAGCAGTACTTC

clone_size: NA
d_call: TRBD2
v_call: TRBV6-1
j_call: TRBJ2-5
cdr3_aa: CASSDGLAGTETQYF
cdr3_nt: TGTGCCAGCAGTGACGGACTAGCGGGAACAGAGACCCAGTATTTC

clone_size: many
d_call: NA
v_call: TRBV29-1
j_call: TRBJ1-3
cdr3_aa: CSVEDRADGNTIYF
cdr3_nt: TGCAGCGTTGAAGATCGGGCCGATGGAAACACCATATATTTT

clone_size: few
d_call: NA
v_call: TRBV6-5
j_call: TRBJ2-1
cdr3_aa: CASSYLTGFDPLFF
cdr3_nt: TGTGCCAGCAGTTACTTAACAGGGTTTGATCCGCTGTTCTTC

clone_size: NA
d_call: NA
v_call: TRBV12-3/TRBV12-4
j_call: TRBJ2-5
cdr3_aa: CVSSPRVSTQYF
cdr3_nt: TGTGTCAGCAGCCCCCGGGTTTCGACCCAGTACTTT

clone_size: NA
d_call: NA
v_call: TRBV11-2
j_call: TRBJ1-1
cdr3_aa: CASTRETGANIEAFF
cdr3_nt: TGTGCCAGCACAAGAGAAACTGGGGCCAACATTGAAGCTTTCTTT

clone_size: NA
d_call: TRBD1
v_call: TRBV6-2/TRBV6-3
j_call: TRBJ2-7
cdr3_aa: CASTDGDRHDEQYF
cdr3_nt: TGTGCCAGCACCGACGGGGACAGACACGACGAGCAGTACTTC

clone_size: NA
d_call: NA
v_call: TRBV12-5
j_call: TRBJ1-1
cdr3_aa: CASALGLEAFF
cdr3_nt: TGTGCTAGTGCCCTGGGACTTGAAGCTTTCTTT

clone_size: few
d_call: TRBD2
v_call: TRBV9
j_call: TRBJ2-7
cdr3_aa: CASSVRGDEQYF
cdr3_nt: TGTGCCAGCAGCGTTCGGGGGGACGAGCAGTACTTC

clone_size: NA
d_call: NA
v_call: TRBV28
j_call: TRBJ2-7
cdr3_aa: CASSLAEFSYEQYF
cdr3_nt: TGTGCCAGCAGTTTAGCGGAGTTCTCCTACGAGCAGTACTTC

clone_size: NA
d_call: NA
v_call: TRBV6-5
j_call: TRBJ1-5
cdr3_aa: CASSYYPVGNSNQSQHF
cdr3_nt: TGTGCCAGCAGTTACTATCCGGTCGGAAATAGCAATCAGTCCCAGCATTTC

clone_size: few
d_call: NA
v_call: TRBV7-9
j_call: TRBJ2-7
cdr3_aa: CASSLELWGASYEQYF
cdr3_nt: TGTGCCAGCAGCTTAGAACTCTGGGGGGCTTCCTACGAGCAGTACTTC

clone_size: few
d_call: TRBD2
v_call: TRBV5-4
j_call: TRBJ2-7
cdr3_aa: CASSNAGTSGSYEQYF
cdr3_nt: TGTGCCAGCAGCAACGCCGGGACTAGCGGGTCCTACGAGCAGTACTTC

clone_size: many
d_call: TRBD1
v_call: TRBV13
j_call: TRBJ2-3
cdr3_aa: CASSLGQDTDTQYF
cdr3_nt: TGTGCCAGCAGCCTCGGACAGGACACAGATACGCAGTATTTT

clone_size: NA
d_call: NA
v_call: TRBV5-4
j_call: TRBJ2-3
cdr3_aa: CASSFSTTAPHTDTQYF
cdr3_nt: TGTGCCAGCAGCTTTAGTACGACAGCACCTCACACAGATACGCAGTATTTT

clone_size: NA
d_call: NA
v_call: TRBV4-2
j_call: TRBJ2-2
cdr3_aa: CASSQSQEGRGTGELFF
cdr3_nt: TGTGCCAGCAGCCAATCACAGGAGGGCCGGGGCACCGGGGAGCTGTTTTTT

clone_size: many
d_call: TRBD2
v_call: TRBV4-2
j_call: TRBJ2-7
cdr3_aa: CASSQAGTSGSEQYF
cdr3_nt: TGTGCCAGCAGCCAAGCCGGGACTAGCGGGAGTGAGCAGTACTTC

clone_size: many
d_call: NA
v_call: TRBV12-3/TRBV12-4
j_call: TRBJ2-1
cdr3_aa: CASSFLGTYNEQFF
cdr3_nt: TGTGCCAGCAGTTTTCTCGGGACCTACAATGAGCAGTTCTTC

clone_size: NA
d_call: NA
v_call: TRBV4-2
j_call: TRBJ2-1
cdr3_aa: CASSQDKDKSNEQFF
cdr3_nt: TGTGCCAGCAGCCAAGATAAGGACAAAAGCAATGAGCAGTTCTTC

clone_size: NA
d_call: TRBD2
v_call: TRBV13
j_call: TRBJ2-1
cdr3_aa: CASSSSGRIDNEQVF
cdr3_nt: TGTGCCAGCAGCTCCAGCGGGAGGATTGACAATGAGCAGGTCTTC

clone_size: NA
d_call: TRBD1
v_call: TRBV12-3/TRBV12-4
j_call: TRBJ1-5
cdr3_aa: CGSREGQGNQPQHF
cdr3_nt: TGTGGCAGTAGGGAGGGACAGGGAAATCAGCCCCAGCATTTT

clone_size: many
d_call: TRBD1
v_call: TRBV5-5
j_call: TRBJ2-1
cdr3_aa: CASSLNSGTGLGEQFF
cdr3_nt: TGTGCCAGCAGCTTAAATTCCGGGACAGGGTTAGGTGAGCAGTTCTTC

clone_size: many
d_call: NA
v_call: TRBV11-3
j_call: TRBJ2-2
cdr3_aa: CASSLVGNRGELFF
cdr3_nt: TGTGCCAGCAGCTTAGTCGGGAATCGTGGGGAGCTGTTTTTT

clone_size: NA
d_call: NA
v_call: TRBV6-2/TRBV6-3
j_call: TRBJ1-5
cdr3_aa: CASSSPRRSNQPQHF
cdr3_nt: TGTGCCAGCAGTTCCCCCCGCAGGTCCAATCAGCCCCAGCATTTT

clone_size: NA
d_call: NA
v_call: TRBV30
j_call: TRBJ2-1
cdr3_aa: CAWGLAWERQRQYNEQFF
cdr3_nt: TGTGCCTGGGGGTTAGCCTGGGAACGTCAGCGTCAATACAATGAGCAGTTCTTC

clone_size: many
d_call: NA
v_call: TRBV12-3/TRBV12-4
j_call: TRBJ2-3
cdr3_aa: CASSENLGVPTDTQYF
cdr3_nt: TGTGCCAGCAGCGAAAACTTAGGAGTCCCCACAGATACGCAGTATTTT

clone_size: many
d_call: TRBD1
v_call: TRBV29-1
j_call: TRBJ1-2
cdr3_aa: CSAGQGLVYGYTF
cdr3_nt: TGCAGCGCTGGACAGGGTCTGGTCTATGGCTACACCTTC

clone_size: NA
d_call: NA
v_call: TRBV4-2
j_call: TRBJ2-5
cdr3_aa: CASSQGGSQETQYF
cdr3_nt: TGTGCCAGCAGCCAAGGGGGGTCCCAAGAGACCCAGTACTTC

clone_size: many
d_call: NA
v_call: TRBV12-3/TRBV12-4
j_call: TRBJ2-1
cdr3_aa: CASSLAKGLARNEQFF
cdr3_nt: TGTGCCAGCAGTTTAGCGAAAGGGCTAGCTCGAAATGAGCAGTTCTTC